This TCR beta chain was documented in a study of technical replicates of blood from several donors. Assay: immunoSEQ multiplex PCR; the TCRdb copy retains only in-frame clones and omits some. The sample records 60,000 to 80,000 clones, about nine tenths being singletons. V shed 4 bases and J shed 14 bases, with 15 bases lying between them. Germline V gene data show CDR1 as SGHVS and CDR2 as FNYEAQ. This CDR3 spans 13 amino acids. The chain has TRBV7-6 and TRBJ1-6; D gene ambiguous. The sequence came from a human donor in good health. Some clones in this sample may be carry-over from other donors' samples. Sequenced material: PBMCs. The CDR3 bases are TGTGCCAGCAGCTCGGACGGCACCGGGGCCCTCCACTTT. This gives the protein CASSSDGTGALHF.